The 13 T cell receptor beta chains below were found in one sample sequenced in a study of blood T cell repertoires in COVID-19. Repertoires were generated with immunoSEQ multiplex PCR, while TCRdb's copy carries only in-frame clones and drops some. The sample lists about 260,000 clones, over 75% seen once, with over 2% in the top ten. The sequencing input was peripheral blood. The receptors were sampled from a woman aged 50 to 60 with acute or convalescent COVID-19.

V gene TRBV7-2 combines with J gene TRBJ1-4, with 7 nucleotides matching TRBD1. The germline CDR1 and CDR2 sequences are SGHTA and FQGNSA. The CDR3 is 14 residues long. V was clipped by 1 base and J by 10 bases; unmatched bases: 6. The chain's CDR3 is CASSLGQGSGKLFF. In nucleotides, the CDR3 is TGTGCCAGCAGCTTAGGACAGGGTTCTGGAAAACTGTTTTTT.

The J gene is TRBJ1-4, the V gene TRBV9, with TRBD1 as a possible D gene (6 bases). CDR1 and CDR2 (germline): SGDLS, YYNGEE. CDR3 length: 15 amino acids. V lost 0 bases to trimming and J lost 2 bases, with 8 bases between them. Here the CDR3 reads CASSVARGTNEKLFF. CDR3 coding DNA: TGTGCCAGCAGCGTAGCCAGGGGCACTAATGAAAAACTGTTTTTT.

This rearrangement joins TRBV6-6 to TRBJ1-2, with D hard to call. V was shortened by 1 base and J by 6 bases, with 12 bases between the two germline ends. Germline V gives CDR1 MNHNY, CDR2 SVGAGI (reference sequence). This CDR3 has 14 residues. The CDR3 bases are TGTGCCAGCAGTTACTTCGGGGTTTCCCATGGCTACACCTTC. Its translation is CASSYFGVSHGYTF.

The rearrangement uses TRBV2 and TRBJ1-5; 8 bases match TRBD1. There are 18 residues in the CDR3. J was trimmed by 4 bases and V by 5 bases; bases with no gene match: 16. Germline-derived CDR1 and CDR2 are SNHLY and FYNNEI. CDR3 bases: TGTGCCAGCAGTACGGACAGGGAAGGGGGTTTGCGGAATCAGCCCCAGCATTTT. It yields the protein CASSTDREGGLRNQPQHF.

This clone was detected a few times. The rearrangement links TRBV5-1 to TRBJ2-7, with a possible D match to TRBD1 (5 bases). V was cut by 4 bases and J by 0 bases, with 14 bases left in between. This CDR3 contains 15 residues. From germline, CDR1 is SGHRS and CDR2 YFSETQ. The CDR3 DNA reads TGCGCCAGCAGCCTGGCGCCAGGGAACTCCTACGAGCAGTACTTC. Encoded protein: CASSLAPGNSYEQYF.

The chain uses TRBV4-2 and TRBJ2-2; tentative D call: TRBD2 (5 bases). The CDR3 has 18 residues. Germline values: CDR1 LGHNA, CDR2 YNFKEQ. Trimming removed 1 base from V and 2 bases from J, with 17 bases in between. CDR3 in amino acids: CASSQALAQHSNTGELFF. The CDR3 DNA is TGTGCCAGCAGCCAAGCCCTAGCCCAACACAGTAACACCGGGGAGCTGTTTTTT.

The chain links TRBV4-3 to TRBJ2-2; tentative D call: TRBD2 (9 bases). The V gene lost 5 bases and the J gene lost 0 bases, with 19 bases spanning the gap. Germline V gives CDR1 LGHNA, CDR2 YSLEER. This CDR3 has 18 residues. This CDR3 reads CASSARGPSGANTGELFF. Written as DNA, the CDR3 is TGCGCCAGCAGCGCCAGGGGGCCTAGCGGGGCGAACACCGGGGAGCTGTTTTTT.

Remarks on this clone: Relative to the germline gene, one junction end is altered; a read error may explain this. The sample contains more than one DNA sequence encoding this CDR3. The chain uses TRBV6-1 and TRBJ1-6; TRBD1 is a possible D gene (5 bases). Germline V gene lookup returns CDR1 MNHNS and CDR2 SASEGT. The CDR3 is 14 residues long. The CDR3 here is CASSELQVNSPLHF. The CDR3 coding sequence is TGCGCCAGCAGTGAACTACAGGTTAATTCACCCCTCCACTTT.

This sequence joins TRBV27 and TRBJ1-2; 8 nucleotides align to TRBD1. J was trimmed by 5 bases and V by 2 bases; bases with no gene match: 13. CDR1 and CDR2 from the germline V gene are MNHEY and SMNVEV (reference sequence). The CDR3 has 17 amino acids. CDR3 protein: CASSLTRGQATLYGYTF. The CDR3 nucleotides are TGTGCCAGCAGTTTAACTCGGGGACAGGCGACCCTTTATGGCTACACCTTC.

The chain recombines TRBV13 with TRBJ1-2; possibly TRBD1 for D (5 bases). This CDR3 is 16 amino acids long. V was pared by 2 bases and J by 4 bases, with 17 bases between. CDR1 and CDR2 (germline): PRHDT, FYEKMQ (reference sequence). The CDR3 loop is CASSLTGTAFLYGYTF. CDR3 coding DNA: TGTGCCAGCAGCTTAACCGGGACTGCCTTCCTCTATGGCTACACCTTC.

This chain joins TRBV2 and TRBJ2-1; D is undetermined. From germline, CDR1 is SNHLY and CDR2 FYNNEI. The ends were cut back, 6 bases at V and 0 bases at J, with 9 bases in the middle. The CDR3 spans 14 residues. The CDR3 reads CASRGGTSYNEQFF. The DNA for the CDR3 is TGTGCCAGCAGAGGCGGAACCTCCTACAATGAGCAGTTCTTC.

The rearrangement uses TRBV5-1 and TRBJ2-4; 8 bases map to TRBD2. The CDR3 has 15 residues. The germline V gene has CDR1 SGHRS and CDR2 YFSETQ. Losses at the gene ends were 5 bases for V and 8 bases for J; bases not matched to a gene: 12. CDR3 bases: TGCGCCAGCAGTCCCGAGCGGGAGATGGTCGACATTCAGTACTTC. It translates to CASSPEREMVDIQYF.

This chain joins TRBV6-5 and TRBJ1-3; no definite D call. CDR3 length: 16 amino acids. V was pared by 0 bases and J by 2 bases, with 11 bases between. From germline, CDR1 is MNHEY and CDR2 SVGAGI. The CDR3 nucleotides are TGTGCCAGCAGTTACTCGATGAGCCTCACTGGAAACACCATATATTTT. This codes for CASSYSMSLTGNTIYF.